This T cell receptor (beta chain) was found in a study of CD8 T cells in Susac syndrome. Study findings and constraints: The TCR sequencing and HLA analysis in the study involved a relatively small number of individuals, as the study acknowledged.

Note on this clonotype: Its antigen is still unknown.

RNA was extracted with the RNeasy kit, and a quantity of roughly 0.5 to 1 ug was reverse transcribed using random hexamers. TCR beta CDR3 was amplified by immunoSEQ covering 54 Vbeta and 13 Jbeta. TCRdb reprocessed the immunoSEQ multiplex PCR reads with MiXCR, giving one entry per CDR3 protein. In the table there are under 200,000 distinct CDR3 sequences, roughly 95% of which are singletons. High-throughput TCR beta sequencing covered peripheral CD8+ and CD4+ T cells. It was negative isolation that provided the CD8+ and CD4+ T cells, whereas TEMRA cells were enriched by FACS. Germline CDR1 is SNHLY and CDR2 is FYNNEI. The trim removed 7 bases at V and 1 base at J, leaving 6 bases unmatched. The CDR3 has 14 amino acids.

Sequencing input: CD8+ T cells from PBMCs. The rearrangement uses TRBV2 and TRBJ2-7; 8 bases map to TRBD1. The sequence derives from a human donor with multiple sclerosis. The CDR3 nucleotides are TGTGCCAGCACCGGACAGGGTGATTCCTACGAGCAGTACTTC. Translating gives CASTGQGDSYEQYF.